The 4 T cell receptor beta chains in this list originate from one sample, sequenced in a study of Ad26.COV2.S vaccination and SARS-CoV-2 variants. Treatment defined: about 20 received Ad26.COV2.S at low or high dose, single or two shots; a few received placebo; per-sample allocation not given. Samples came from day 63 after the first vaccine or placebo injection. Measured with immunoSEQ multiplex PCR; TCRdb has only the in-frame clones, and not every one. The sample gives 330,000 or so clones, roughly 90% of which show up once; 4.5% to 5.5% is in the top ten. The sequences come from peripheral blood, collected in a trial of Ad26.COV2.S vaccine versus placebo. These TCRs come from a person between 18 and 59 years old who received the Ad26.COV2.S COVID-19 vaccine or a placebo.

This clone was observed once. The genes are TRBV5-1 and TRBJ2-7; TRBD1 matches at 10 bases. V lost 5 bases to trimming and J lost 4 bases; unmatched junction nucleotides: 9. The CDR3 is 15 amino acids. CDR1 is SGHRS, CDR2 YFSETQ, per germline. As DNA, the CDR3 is TGCGCCAGCAGATGGTCGGGACAGGGGACTTACGAGCAGTACTTC. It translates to CASRWSGQGTYEQYF.

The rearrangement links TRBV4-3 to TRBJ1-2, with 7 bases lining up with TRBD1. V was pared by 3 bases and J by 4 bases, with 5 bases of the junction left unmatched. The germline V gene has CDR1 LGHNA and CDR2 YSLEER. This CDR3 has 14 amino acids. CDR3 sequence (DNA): TGCGCCAGCAGCCACAGGGGGTGGGCCTATGGCTACACCTTC. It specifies CASSHRGWAYGYTF.

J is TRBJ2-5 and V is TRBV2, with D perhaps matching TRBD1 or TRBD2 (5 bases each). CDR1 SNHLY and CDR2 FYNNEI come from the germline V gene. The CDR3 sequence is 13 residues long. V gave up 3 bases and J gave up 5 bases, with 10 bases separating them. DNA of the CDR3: TGTGCCAGCAGTGAGGGGGACGCCGAGACCCAGTACTTC. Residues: CASSEGDAETQYF.

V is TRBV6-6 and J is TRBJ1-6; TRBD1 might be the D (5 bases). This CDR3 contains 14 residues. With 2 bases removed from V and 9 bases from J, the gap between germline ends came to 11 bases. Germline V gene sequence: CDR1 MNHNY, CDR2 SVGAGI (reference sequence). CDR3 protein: CASSYRGTASPLHF. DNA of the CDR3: TGTGCCAGCAGTTACCGGGGGACCGCTTCACCCCTCCACTTT.